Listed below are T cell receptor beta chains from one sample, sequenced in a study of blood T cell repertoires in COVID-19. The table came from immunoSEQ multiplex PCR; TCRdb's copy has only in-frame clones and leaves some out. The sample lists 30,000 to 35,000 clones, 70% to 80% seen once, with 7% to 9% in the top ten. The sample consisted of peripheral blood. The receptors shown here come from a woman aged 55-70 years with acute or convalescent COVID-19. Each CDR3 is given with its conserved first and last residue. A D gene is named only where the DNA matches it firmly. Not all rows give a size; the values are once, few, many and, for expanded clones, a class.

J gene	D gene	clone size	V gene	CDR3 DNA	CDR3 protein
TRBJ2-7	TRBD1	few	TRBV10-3	TGTGCCGCGCCCGGGACAGGGATTATCTACGAGCAGTACTTC	CAAPGTGIIYEQYF
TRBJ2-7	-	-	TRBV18	TGTGCCAGCTCACCCGGGACTTACGCCTACGAGCAGTACTTC	CASSPGTYAYEQYF
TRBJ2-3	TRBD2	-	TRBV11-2	TGTGCCAGCAGCCCGCTGCTAGCGGGGAGCACAGATACGCAGTATTTT	CASSPLLAGSTDTQYF
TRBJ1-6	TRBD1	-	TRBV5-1	TGCGCCAGCAGCCAGGGACAGGGAAGTTCTTCACCCCTCCACTTT	CASSQGQGSSSPLHF
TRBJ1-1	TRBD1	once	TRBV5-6	TGTGCCAGCAGCATCGGGACAGTCAACACTGAAGCTTTCTTT	CASSIGTVNTEAFF
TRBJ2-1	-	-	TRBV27	TGTGCCAGCAGTTTGAACGCGGCTCGTCCCAATGAGCAGTTCTTC	CASSLNAARPNEQFF
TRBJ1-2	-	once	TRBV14	TGTGCCAGCAGCCAAGCCCTGGCGGCGGGGGCGAGCGGCTACACCTTC	CASSQALAAGASGYTF
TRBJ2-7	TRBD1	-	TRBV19	TGTGCCCGGGACAGAAGAACCTACGAGCAGTACTTC	CARDRRTYEQYF
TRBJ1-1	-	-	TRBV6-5	TGTGCCAGCACCCGAAGCCAGGGCCAAACTGAAGCTTTCTTT	CASTRSQGQTEAFF
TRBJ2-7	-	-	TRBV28	TGTGCCAGCAGTCTAGCGCCCTACGAGCAGTACTTC	CASSLAPYEQYF
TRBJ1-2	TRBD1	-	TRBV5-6	TGTGCCAGCAGCTGGGTCGGACAGGGAATAAACTATGGCTACACCTTC	CASSWVGQGINYGYTF
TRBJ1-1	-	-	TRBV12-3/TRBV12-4	TGTGCCAGCAGTTTCATTTCGAACACTGAAGCTTTCTTT	CASSFISNTEAFF
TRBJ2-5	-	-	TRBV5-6	TGTGCCAGCAGCCAGACTCAAGAGACCCAGTACTTC	CASSQTQETQYF
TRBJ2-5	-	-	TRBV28	TGTGCCGGATCGTGGACAGACAAAGAGACCCAGTACTTC	CAGSWTDKETQYF
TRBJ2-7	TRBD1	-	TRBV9	TGTGCCAGCAGCGTGTCAGGGGGCTGGAACGAGCAGTACTTC	CASSVSGGWNEQYF
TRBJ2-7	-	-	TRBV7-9	TGTGCCAGCAGCTTAAGAGGCCAAGAGCAGTACTTC	CASSLRGQEQYF
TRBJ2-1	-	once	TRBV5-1	TGCGCCAGCAGCGACCAGCGGAGTGAGCAGTTCTTC	CASSDQRSEQFF
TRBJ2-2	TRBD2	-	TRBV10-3	TGTGCCATCACTAAATCTAGCGGGAACACCGGGGAGCTGTTTTTT	CAITKSSGNTGELFF
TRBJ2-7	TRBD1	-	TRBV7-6	TGTGCCAGCAGCTTGGGACAGGGTCATACCGAGCAGTACTTC	CASSLGQGHTEQYF
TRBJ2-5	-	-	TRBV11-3	TGTGCCAGCAGCTTAGGAGGTGTACAAGAGACCCAGTACTTC	CASSLGGVQETQYF
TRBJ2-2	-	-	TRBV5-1	TGCGCCAGCAAACCGGGGGCGAACACCGGGGAGCTGTTTTTT	CASKPGANTGELFF
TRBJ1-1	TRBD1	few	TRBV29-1	TGCAGCGTTGCGAGCGGGACAGGGGGGGCTGAAGCTTTCTTT	CSVASGTGGAEAFF
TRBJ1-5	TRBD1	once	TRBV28	TGTGCCAGCAGTTTATCGACAGGGGGGAATCAGCCCCAGCATTTT	CASSLSTGGNQPQHF
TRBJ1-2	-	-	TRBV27	TGTGCCAGCAGTTTGAGGGAGGGCGGCTATGGCTACACCTTC	CASSLREGGYGYTF
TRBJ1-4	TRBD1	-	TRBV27	TGTGCCAGCAGTCCTGGGACAGGGGGCGGAAAACTGTTTTTT	CASSPGTGGGKLFF
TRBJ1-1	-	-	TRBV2	TGTGCCAGCAAGGGAGCCCTAGGCGCTGAAGCTTTCTTT	CASKGALGAEAFF
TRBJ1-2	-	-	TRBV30	TGTGCCTGGAGTGTACGAGGCGACCACGGCTATGGCTACACCTTC	CAWSVRGDHGYGYTF
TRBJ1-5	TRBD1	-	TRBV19	TGTGCCAGTAGAACCGGGACAGGGGGAACAAATAGCAATCAGCCCCAGCATTTT	CASRTGTGGTNSNQPQHF
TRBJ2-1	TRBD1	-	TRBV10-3	TGTGCCATCAGTGAGCCGGACAGGGGGTCCTACAATGAGCAGTTCTTC	CAISEPDRGSYNEQFF